Below are 27 T cell receptor beta chains sequenced from a single sample in a study of T cell responses to AZD1222 COVID-19 vaccine. TCRdb's copy holds only in-frame clones and misses some; the assay was immunoSEQ multiplex PCR. Of some 130,000 clones in the sample, about 93% were seen once. Specimen: peripheral blood, collected on day 0 of AZD1222 vaccination. The receptors were gathered from an adult in good health.

V is TRBV19 and J is TRBJ1-1; possibly TRBD1 for D (5 bases). The V end lost 3 bases, the J end lost 0 bases, and 8 bases lay between the germline ends. In germline, CDR1 is LNHDA, CDR2 SQIVND (reference sequence). The CDR3 length is 14 residues. The CDR3 spells CASSIWGLNTEAFF. The CDR3 region has the DNA TGTGCCAGTAGTATCTGGGGCCTGAACACTGAAGCTTTCTTT.

The chain links TRBV3-1 (or the pseudogene TRBV3-2) to TRBJ1-3; D uncertain. CDR1 and CDR2 (germline): LGHDT, YNNKEL (reference sequence). V lost 0 bases to trimming and J lost 0 bases, with 9 bases between them. The CDR3 has 16 residues. The chain's CDR3 is CASSQDNTISGNTIYF. CDR3 bases: TGTGCCAGCAGCCAAGATAACACCATCTCTGGAAACACCATATATTTT.

This chain joins TRBV10-3 and TRBJ1-5; a weak D match, TRBD1 (5 bases). The CDR3 is made up of 15 amino acids. The germline gives CDR1 ENHRY, CDR2 SYGVKD. Trimming took 1 base from V and 2 from J, leaving 9 bases between them. CDR3 bases: TGTGCCATCAGTGAGTGGGAGGGGCGCAATCAGCCCCAGCATTTT. Its translation is CAISEWEGRNQPQHF.

The J gene is TRBJ2-7, the V gene TRBV6-6; D may be TRBD1 or TRBD2 (5 bases each). The CDR3 loop spans 16 amino acids. V lost 2 bases, J lost 0 bases, and 14 bases lay in between. Germline assignment: CDR1 MNHNY and CDR2 SVGAGI (reference sequence). This CDR3 is CASSYRDGIGSYEQYF. CDR3 sequence (DNA): TGTGCCAGCAGTTACCGGGACGGGATTGGCTCCTACGAGCAGTACTTC.

The V call is TRBV3-1 (or the pseudogene TRBV3-2), the J call TRBJ2-7, with 7 bases aligning to TRBD1. With 5 bases clipped from V and 0 bases from J, the junction kept 4 bases outside the gene matches. Germline assignment: CDR1 LGHDT and CDR2 YNNKEL (reference sequence). This CDR3 spans 14 amino acids. The CDR3 DNA reads as TGTGCCAGCAGCACAGGGGTGAGCTCCTACGAGCAGTACTTC. Encoded protein: CASSTGVSSYEQYF.

V usage is TRBV19 and J usage is TRBJ1-4; D might be TRBD1 (6 bases). Germline V gene sequence: CDR1 LNHDA, CDR2 SQIVND (reference sequence). The CDR3 has 15 amino acids. Between the trimmed V and J ends, which lost 4 bases and 8 bases, there was a span of 17 bases. CDR3 bases: TGTGCCAGTAGTACCGGGGGGGCCGGAAGGGAAAAACTGTTTTTT. Protein sequence: CASSTGGAGREKLFF.

The chain uses TRBV13 and TRBJ1-6; D unclear. This CDR3 is built from 16 residues. CDR1 is PRHDT, CDR2 FYEKMQ, per germline (reference sequence). V lost 5 bases and J 10 bases, leaving 21 bases between the germline ends. The CDR3 bases are TGTGCCAGCAGCCCCCTTCCCACCGGGGATTCGTCACCCCTCCACTTT. Translated: CASSPLPTGDSSPLHF.

The chain links TRBV12-3 or TRBV12-4 to TRBJ1-2; a possible D gene is TRBD1 (5 bases). The CDR3 has 13 residues. V was clipped by 10 bases and J by 8 bases, with 20 bases between them. The CDR3 DNA reads TGTGCCACCGACCCTGGGGGGATGGACGGCTACACCTTC. This codes for CATDPGGMDGYTF.

In nucleotides, the CDR3 is TGTGCCAGCAGCCCGGACAGGGGATGGGAAAAACTGTTTTTT. It codes for CASSPDRGWEKLFF. The genes are TRBV7-9 and TRBJ1-4; the match to TRBD1 covers 9 bases. J was trimmed by 8 bases and V by 5 bases; bases with no gene match: 6. CDR1 is SEHNR, CDR2 FQNEAQ, per germline (reference sequence). The CDR3 runs to 14 residues.

The J gene is TRBJ1-5, the V gene TRBV4-1; D call uncertain. Germline-derived CDR1 and CDR2 are MGHRA and YSYEKL. V lost 1 base, J lost 4 bases, and 11 bases lay in between. The CDR3 covers 15 residues. The CDR3 bases are TGCGCCAGCAGCCAAGGGCCGGCGACTAATCAGCCCCAGCATTTT. As protein: CASSQGPATNQPQHF.

V and J are TRBV27 and TRBJ2-1, with 11 bases aligning to TRBD2. The germline gives CDR1 MNHEY, CDR2 SMNVEV (reference sequence). V shed 5 bases, J shed 8 bases, and the junction held 11 bases outside the gene matches. This CDR3 region has 16 residues. CDR3 in amino acids: CASSPSSGGPRYEQFF. The DNA of the CDR3 is TGTGCCAGCAGTCCATCTAGCGGGGGGCCCCGTTATGAGCAGTTCTTC.

V and J are TRBV18 and TRBJ2-2, with 7 bases matching TRBD1. The CDR3 has 15 amino acids. In germline, CDR1 is KGHSH, CDR2 LQKENI. The J segment lost 0 bases and the V segment lost 6 bases, leaving 4 bases of the junction unmatched. CDR3: CASSLGTANTGELFF. CDR3 nucleotide sequence: TGTGCCAGCTCCCTCGGGACAGCGAACACCGGGGAGCTGTTTTTT.

The gene calls are TRBV18 and TRBJ2-2, with 13 bases lining up with TRBD2. This CDR3 has 16 amino acids. V was clipped by 2 bases and J by 7 bases; unmatched bases: 4. Germline loops: CDR1 KGHSH, CDR2 LQKENI. In DNA form, the CDR3 reads TGTGCCAGCTCACCAGGACTAGCGGGGGCTGGCGGGGAGCTGTTTTTT. This encodes CASSPGLAGAGGELFF.

For this clone: The sample has other DNA sequences that encode this CDR3 too. The rearrangement uses TRBV25-1 and TRBJ1-6; D is possibly TRBD1 (5 bases). The CDR3 runs 12 residues. In germline, CDR1 is MGHDK, CDR2 SYGVNS. V was cut by 5 bases and J by 9 bases, with 8 bases left in between. Here the CDR3 DNA reads TGTGCCAGCAGTCAGGGTGGTTCACCCCTCCACTTT. This encodes CASSQGGSPLHF.

The genes are TRBV11-2 and TRBJ1-1; possibly TRBD1 for D (6 bases). Germline CDR1 is SGHAT and CDR2 is FQNNGV. Trimming cost V 3 bases and J 5 bases, with 13 bases left between them. This CDR3 is built from 14 residues. The CDR3 bases are TGTGCCAGCAGCTTCTCGGGGGCGAGAACTGAAGCTTTCTTT. This encodes CASSFSGARTEAFF. Using reference TRBV11-2 and TRBJ1-1 for the parts outside the CDR3, the full variable domain is EAGVAQSPRYKIIEKRQSVAFWCNPISGHATLYWYQQILGQGPKLLIQFQNNGVVDDSQLPKDRFSAERLKGVDSTLKIQPAKLEDSAVYLCASSFSGARTEAFFGQGTRLTVV.

The gene calls are TRBV29-1 and TRBJ2-4, with D possibly matching TRBD2 (5 bases). V gave up 4 bases and J gave up 2 bases, with 9 bases separating them. CDR1 and CDR2 from the germline V gene are SQVTM and ANQGSEA. The CDR3 runs 13 residues. CDR3 sequence reads: CSVVRGTKNIQYF. For the CDR3, the DNA is TGCAGCGTTGTTCGGGGAACCAAAAACATTCAGTACTTC.

This clone was observed a single time. The chain has TRBV19 and TRBJ2-6; a possible D gene is TRBD1 (5 bases). V shed 7 bases and J shed 1 base, with 14 bases lying between them. Germline assignment: CDR1 LNHDA and CDR2 SQIVND (reference sequence). The CDR3 is 16 residues long. Here the CDR3 DNA reads TGTGCCAGTACAAAGACAGTCAGGTCTGGGGCCAACGTCCTGACTTTC. Its translation is CASTKTVRSGANVLTF.

V is TRBV2 and J is TRBJ2-5; tentatively, D is TRBD2 (6 bases). V lost 3 bases and J 7 bases, leaving 6 bases between the germline ends. Germline V gene data show CDR1 as SNHLY and CDR2 as FYNNEI. CDR3 length equals 11 residues. CDR3 bases: TGTGCCAGCAGTGAGGGGGGGACCCAGTACTTC. It yields the protein CASSEGGTQYF.

V gene TRBV3-1 (or the pseudogene TRBV3-2) combines with J gene TRBJ2-7; D gene unclear. Germline loops: CDR1 LGHDT, CDR2 YNNKEL (reference sequence). Deletions cut 6 bases from V and 0 bases from J, with 12 bases between. The CDR3 is 14 amino acids. This chain's CDR3 is CASSLSADSYEQYF. CDR3 in DNA: TGTGCCAGCAGTTTATCTGCAGACTCCTACGAGCAGTACTTC.

The V and J genes are TRBV6-5 and TRBJ1-2; TRBD1 matches at 10 bases. This CDR3 contains 14 residues. Per germline, CDR1 MNHEY and CDR2 SVGAGI. V gave up 7 bases and J gave up 8 bases; unmatched junction bases: 10. The CDR3 bases are TGTGCCAGCAATCGGGACAGGGGTTCTGGCGGCTACACCTTC. Amino acids: CASNRDRGSGGYTF.

The chain has TRBV19 and TRBJ2-3; 8 bases agree with TRBD1. With 6 bases clipped from V and 1 base from J, the junction kept 3 bases outside the gene matches. The CDR3 is made up of 14 amino acids. Germline V gene sequence: CDR1 LNHDA, CDR2 SQIVND (reference sequence). The CDR3 here is CASRPGQGTDTQYF. CDR3 coding DNA: TGTGCCAGTAGGCCGGGACAGGGCACAGATACGCAGTATTTT.

The rearrangement uses TRBV21-1 and TRBJ2-1. TRBV21-1 is flagged as a pseudogene. CDR3 length: 14 residues. The CDR3 reads CAKRPGPWSNEQFF. CDR3 DNA: TGTGCCAAGCGACCGGGACCCTGGAGCAATGAGCAGTTCTTC.

The chain couples TRBV11-2 to TRBJ1-2; D ambiguous. Trimming pared 5 bases from V and 1 base from J, leaving 17 bases between. Germline V gene sequence: CDR1 SGHAT, CDR2 FQNNGV. The CDR3 extends over 16 amino acids. The CDR3 loop reads CASSRAPEQSNYGYTF. Written as DNA, the CDR3 is TGTGCCAGCAGCCGCGCCCCGGAGCAGAGTAACTATGGCTACACCTTC.

The chain recombines TRBV18 with TRBJ2-7; tentative D call: TRBD1 (6 bases). From germline, CDR1 is KGHSH and CDR2 LQKENI. Trimming stripped 3 bases from V and 5 bases from J, with 17 bases between. The CDR3 spans 15 residues. CDR3 loop: CASSPERTVNDEQYF. The CDR3 nucleotides are TGTGCCAGCTCACCGGAACGGACAGTGAATGACGAGCAGTACTTC.

This clone has just a few counts. The J gene is TRBJ1-1, the V gene TRBV5-1; no definite D call. CDR3 size: 13 residues. Trimming left V 0 bases short and J 7 bases short, with 10 bases between. Germline V gene data show CDR1 as SGHRS and CDR2 as YFSETQ. The CDR3 DNA follows: TGCGCCAGCAGCTTGGCCAGGCAACATGAAGCTTTCTTT. It specifies CASSLARQHEAFF.

The rearrangement links TRBV7-4 to TRBJ1-6; D call uncertain. Trimming cost V 2 bases and J 8 bases, with 13 bases left between them. CDR1 is SGHVT, CDR2 SQSDAQ, per germline. The CDR3 is made up of 15 amino acids. CDR3 coding DNA: TGTGCCAGCAGCTTACGGATGGTCCTTGATTCACCCCTCCACTTT. Encoded protein: CASSLRMVLDSPLHF.

The chain has TRBV18 and TRBJ1-1; D might be TRBD1 (5 bases). This CDR3 is 13 amino acids long. The V gene lost 1 base and the J gene lost 7 bases, with 10 bases spanning the gap. Germline V gene data show CDR1 as KGHSH and CDR2 as LQKENI. CDR3: CASSPRGELEAFF. The DNA of the CDR3 is TGTGCCAGCTCACCACGGGGGGAGCTTGAAGCTTTCTTT.